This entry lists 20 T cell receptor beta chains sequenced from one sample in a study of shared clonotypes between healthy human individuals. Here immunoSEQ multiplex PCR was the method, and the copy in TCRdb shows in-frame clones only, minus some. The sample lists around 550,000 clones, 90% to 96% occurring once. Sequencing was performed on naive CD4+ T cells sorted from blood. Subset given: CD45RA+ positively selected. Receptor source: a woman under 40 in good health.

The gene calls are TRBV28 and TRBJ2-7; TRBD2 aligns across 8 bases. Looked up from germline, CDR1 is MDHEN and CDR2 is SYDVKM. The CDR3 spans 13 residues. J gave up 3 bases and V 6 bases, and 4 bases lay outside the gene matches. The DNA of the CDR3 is TGTGCCAGCAGGACTAGCGTGATCTACGAGCAGTACTTC. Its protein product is CASRTSVIYEQYF.

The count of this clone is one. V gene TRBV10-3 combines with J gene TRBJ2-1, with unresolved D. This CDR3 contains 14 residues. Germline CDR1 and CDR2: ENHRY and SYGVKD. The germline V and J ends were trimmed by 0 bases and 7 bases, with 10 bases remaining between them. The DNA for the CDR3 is TGTGCCATCAGTGAGTCGGGCAGCGAAAATGAGCAGTTCTTC. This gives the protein CAISESGSENEQFF.

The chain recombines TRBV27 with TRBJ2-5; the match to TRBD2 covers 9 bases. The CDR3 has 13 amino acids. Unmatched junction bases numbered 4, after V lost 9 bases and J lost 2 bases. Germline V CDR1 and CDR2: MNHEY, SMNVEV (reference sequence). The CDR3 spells CASRLAGQETQYF. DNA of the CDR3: TGTGCCAGTCGTCTAGCGGGACAAGAGACCCAGTACTTC.

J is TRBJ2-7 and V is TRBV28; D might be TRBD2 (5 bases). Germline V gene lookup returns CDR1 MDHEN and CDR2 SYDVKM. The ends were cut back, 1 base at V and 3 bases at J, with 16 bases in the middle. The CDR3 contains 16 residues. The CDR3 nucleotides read TGTGCCAGCAGTTTATTTGGAGGAATCTACCACTACGAGCAGTACTTC. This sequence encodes CASSLFGGIYHYEQYF.

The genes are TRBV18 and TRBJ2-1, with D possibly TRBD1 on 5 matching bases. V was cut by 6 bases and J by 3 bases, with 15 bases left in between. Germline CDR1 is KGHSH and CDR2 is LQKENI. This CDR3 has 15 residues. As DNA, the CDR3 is TGTGCCAGCTCCACCGAGCAGGGTGTCTACAATGAGCAGTTCTTC. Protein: CASSTEQGVYNEQFF.

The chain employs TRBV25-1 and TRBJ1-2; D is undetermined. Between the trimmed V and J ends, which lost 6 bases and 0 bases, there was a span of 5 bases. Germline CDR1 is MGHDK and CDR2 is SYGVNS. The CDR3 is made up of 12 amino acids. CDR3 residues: CASRGSNYGYTF. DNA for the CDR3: TGTGCCAGCAGGGGTTCTAACTATGGCTACACCTTC.

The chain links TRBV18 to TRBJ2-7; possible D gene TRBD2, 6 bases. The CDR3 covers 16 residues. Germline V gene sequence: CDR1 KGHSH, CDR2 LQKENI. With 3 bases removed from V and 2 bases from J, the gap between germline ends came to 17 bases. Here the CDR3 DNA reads TGTGCCAGCTCACCGATGTTGAGCGGGTCGACCTACGAGCAGTACTTC. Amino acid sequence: CASSPMLSGSTYEQYF.

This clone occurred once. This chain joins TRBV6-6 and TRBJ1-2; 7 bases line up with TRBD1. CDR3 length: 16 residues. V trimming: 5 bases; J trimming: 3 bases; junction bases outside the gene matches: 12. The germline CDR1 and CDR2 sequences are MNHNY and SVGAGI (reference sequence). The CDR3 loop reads CASSQRQGIRYYGYTF. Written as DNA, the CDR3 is TGTGCCAGCAGTCAAAGACAGGGAATTCGCTACTATGGCTACACCTTC.

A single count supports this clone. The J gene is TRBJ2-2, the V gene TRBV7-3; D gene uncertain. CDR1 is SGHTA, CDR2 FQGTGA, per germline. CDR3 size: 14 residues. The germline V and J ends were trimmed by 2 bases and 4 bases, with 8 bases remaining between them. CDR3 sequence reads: CASSLGQPTGELFF. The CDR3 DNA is TGTGCCAGCAGCTTAGGGCAACCCACCGGGGAGCTGTTTTTT.

As DNA, the CDR3 is TGTGCCAGCAGCTTAGCGCCCAGCGGGGCGTACAATGAGCAGTTCTTC. Translating gives CASSLAPSGAYNEQFF. The gene calls are TRBV11-1 and TRBJ2-1; 7 bases match TRBD2. V gave up 0 bases and J gave up 4 bases; unmatched junction bases: 6. Germline V gene data show CDR1 as SGHAT and CDR2 as FQDESV (reference sequence). The CDR3 is 16 residues long.

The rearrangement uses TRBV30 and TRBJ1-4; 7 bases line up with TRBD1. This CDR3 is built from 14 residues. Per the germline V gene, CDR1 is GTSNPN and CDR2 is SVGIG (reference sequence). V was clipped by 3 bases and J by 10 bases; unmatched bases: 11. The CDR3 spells CAWRQGSVRGKLFF. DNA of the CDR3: TGTGCCTGGAGACAGGGGTCGGTACGTGGAAAACTGTTTTTT.

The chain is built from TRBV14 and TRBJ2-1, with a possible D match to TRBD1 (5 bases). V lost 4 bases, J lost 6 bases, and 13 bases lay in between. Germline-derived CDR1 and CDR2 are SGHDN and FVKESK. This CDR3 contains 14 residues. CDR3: CASSPLARANEQFF. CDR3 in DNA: TGTGCCAGCAGCCCCCTCGCCAGGGCCAATGAGCAGTTCTTC.

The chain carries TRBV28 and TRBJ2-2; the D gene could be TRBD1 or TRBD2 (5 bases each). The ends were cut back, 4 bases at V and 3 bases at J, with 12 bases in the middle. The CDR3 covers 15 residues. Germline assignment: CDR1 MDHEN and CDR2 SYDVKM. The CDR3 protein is CASSSVGRDTGELFF. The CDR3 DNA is TGTGCCAGCAGTTCCGTGGGGCGGGACACCGGGGAGCTGTTTTTT. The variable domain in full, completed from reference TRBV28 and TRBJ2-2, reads DVKVTQSSRYLVKRTGEKVFLECVQDMDHENMFWYRQDPGLGLRLIYFSYDVKMKEKGDIPEGYSVSREKKERFSLILESASTNQTSMYLCASSSVGRDTGELFFGEGSRLTVL.

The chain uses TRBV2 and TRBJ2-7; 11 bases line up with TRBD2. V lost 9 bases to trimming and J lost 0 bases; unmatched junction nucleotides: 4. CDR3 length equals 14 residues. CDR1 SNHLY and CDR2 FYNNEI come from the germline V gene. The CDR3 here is CARGTSGSSYEQYF. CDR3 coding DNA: TGTGCCAGGGGCACTAGCGGGAGCTCCTACGAGCAGTACTTC.

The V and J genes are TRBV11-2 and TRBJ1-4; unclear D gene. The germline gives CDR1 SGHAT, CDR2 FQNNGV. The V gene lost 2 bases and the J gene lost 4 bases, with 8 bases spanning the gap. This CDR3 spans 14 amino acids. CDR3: CASSLNLGNEKLFF. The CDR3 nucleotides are TGTGCCAGCAGCTTAAATTTGGGTAATGAAAAACTGTTTTTT.

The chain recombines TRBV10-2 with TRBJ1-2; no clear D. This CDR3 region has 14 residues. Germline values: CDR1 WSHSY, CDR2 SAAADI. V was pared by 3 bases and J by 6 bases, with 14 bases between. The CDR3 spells CASSESFEADGYTF. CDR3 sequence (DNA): TGCGCCAGCAGTGAAAGTTTTGAGGCCGATGGCTACACCTTC.

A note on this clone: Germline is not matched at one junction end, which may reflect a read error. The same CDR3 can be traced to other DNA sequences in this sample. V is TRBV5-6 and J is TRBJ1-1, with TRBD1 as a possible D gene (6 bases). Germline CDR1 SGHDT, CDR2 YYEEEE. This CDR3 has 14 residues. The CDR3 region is CASSLVGRGSEAFF. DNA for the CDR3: TGTGCCAGCAGTTTGGTGGGGAGGGGGTCTGAAGCTTTCTTT. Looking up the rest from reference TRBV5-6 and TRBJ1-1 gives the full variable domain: DAGVTQSPTHLIKTRGQQVTLRCSPKSGHDTVSWYQQALGQGPQFIFQYYEEEERQRGNFPDRFSGHQFPNYSSELNVNALLLGDSALYLCASSLVGRGSEAFFGQGTRLTVV.

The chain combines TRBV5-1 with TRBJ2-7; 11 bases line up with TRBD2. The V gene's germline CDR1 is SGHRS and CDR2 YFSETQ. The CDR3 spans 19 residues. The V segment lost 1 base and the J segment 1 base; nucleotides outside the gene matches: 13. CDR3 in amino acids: CASSLNTKLAGGQSYEQYF. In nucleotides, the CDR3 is TGCGCCAGCAGCTTGAATACAAAGCTAGCGGGAGGCCAGTCCTACGAGCAGTACTTC.

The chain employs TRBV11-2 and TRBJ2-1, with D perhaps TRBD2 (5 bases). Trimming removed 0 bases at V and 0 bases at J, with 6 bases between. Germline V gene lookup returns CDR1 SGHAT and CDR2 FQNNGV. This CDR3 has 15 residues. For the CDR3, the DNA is TGTGCCAGCAGCTTAGAAGGAGGCTCCTACAATGAGCAGTTCTTC. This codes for CASSLEGGSYNEQFF.

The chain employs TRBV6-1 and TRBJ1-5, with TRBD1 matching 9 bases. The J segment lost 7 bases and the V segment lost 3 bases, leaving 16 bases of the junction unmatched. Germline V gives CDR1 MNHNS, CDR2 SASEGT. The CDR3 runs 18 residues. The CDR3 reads CASSESPLNRGRGQPQHF. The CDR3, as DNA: TGTGCCAGCAGTGAGAGCCCTTTAAACAGGGGGCGAGGGCAGCCCCAGCATTTT.